This passage covers 26 T cell receptor beta chains from one sample sequenced in a study of shared clonotypes between healthy human individuals. Produced via immunoSEQ multiplex PCR; TCRdb's table is partial and in-frame only. The sample consists of about 1 million clones, 70% to 80% of them appearing once. The sequenced sample was memory CD4+ T cells from PBMCs. Subset specified: CD45RA-negative fraction. The receptors were sampled from a man younger than 35 in good health. Some clones in this sample may be carry-over from other donors' samples.

About this clone: A read error may explain this, as a much larger clone is one base away. This CDR3 is also generated by other DNA sequences in the sample. The V gene is TRBV5-6, the J gene TRBJ1-5; D is uncertain. CDR3 length: 13 residues. The germline CDR1 and CDR2 sequences are SGHDT and YYEEEE. With 0 bases removed from V and 4 bases from J, the gap between germline ends came to 5 bases. The chain's CDR3 is CASSLGTNQPQHF. The CDR3 DNA follows: TGTGCCAGCAGCTTGGGGACGAATCAGCCCCAGCATTTT.

V gene TRBV4-2 combines with J gene TRBJ2-1; no firm D call. The CDR3 contains 15 residues. Germline CDR1 LGHNA, CDR2 YNFKEQ. V was pared by 1 base and J by 0 bases, with 7 bases between. CDR3 sequence: CASSQARSSYNEQFF. Here the CDR3 DNA reads TGTGCCAGCAGCCAAGCCAGGAGCTCCTACAATGAGCAGTTCTTC.

The chain is built from TRBV5-1 and TRBJ1-2, with D unresolved. V lost 0 bases to trimming and J lost 7 bases, with 10 bases between them. This CDR3 comprises 13 residues. From germline, CDR1 is SGHRS and CDR2 YFSETQ. The CDR3 DNA sequence: TGCGCCAGCAGCTTGGCCATTAGCCTTGGCTACACCTTC. Translating it yields CASSLAISLGYTF.

V is TRBV7-6 and J is TRBJ1-3; D gene uncertain. Per germline, CDR1 SGHVS and CDR2 FNYEAQ. V dropped 0 bases and J dropped 0 bases, with 9 bases sitting between them. The CDR3 is 16 residues long. The CDR3 sequence: CASSLARTTSGNTIYF. The CDR3, as DNA: TGTGCCAGCAGCTTAGCTCGGACTACCTCTGGAAACACCATATATTTT.

In nucleotides, the CDR3 is TGTGCCAGCTCACCGAATCAAGGAGAGAACACTGAAGCTTTCTTT. This gives the protein CASSPNQGENTEAFF. V is TRBV18 and J is TRBJ1-1, with D uncertain. Germline V CDR1 and CDR2: KGHSH, LQKENI. This CDR3 region has 15 residues. Trimming shortened V by 3 bases and J by 1 base, and 12 bases separated the two germline ends.

Only a few counts were recorded for this clone. The V call is TRBV5-1, the J call TRBJ1-3; TRBD1 agrees at 10 bases. Germline V gives CDR1 SGHRS, CDR2 YFSETQ. The CDR3 spans 15 residues. Unmatched junction bases numbered 6, after V lost 1 base and J lost 8 bases. CDR3 loop: CASSLLGQGMDTIYF. The CDR3 coding sequence is TGCGCCAGCAGCTTGCTGGGACAGGGGATGGACACCATATATTTT. Together with reference TRBV5-1 and TRBJ1-3, the CDR3 gives the full variable domain: KAGVTQTPRYLIKTRGQQVTLSCSPISGHRSVSWYQQTPGQGLQFLFEYFSETQRNKGNFPGRFSGRQFSNSRSEMNVSTLELGDSALYLCASSLLGQGMDTIYFGEGSWLTVV.

The chain links TRBV30 to TRBJ1-2, with a weak D call TRBD1 (6 bases). CDR1 and CDR2 (germline): GTSNPN, SVGIG (reference sequence). This CDR3 contains 13 residues. The ends were cut back, 1 base at V and 4 bases at J, with 10 bases in the middle. The CDR3 region is CAWSGQGPYGYTF. In DNA, the CDR3 is TGTGCCTGGAGTGGGCAGGGGCCCTATGGCTACACCTTC.

This chain links TRBV7-2 with TRBJ2-7; no definite D call. Germline V gene sequence: CDR1 SGHTA, CDR2 FQGNSA. The germline V and J ends were trimmed by 5 bases and 12 bases, with 20 bases remaining between them. The length of the CDR3 is 13 residues. The CDR3 DNA reads as TGTGCCAGCAGCCCCCCGAGTGTCCGGCGACTGTACTTC. Protein: CASSPPSVRRLYF.

CDR3 amino acids: CASSFEITQIQETQYF. In DNA form, the CDR3 reads TGTGCCAGCAGCTTTGAGATCACCCAGATTCAAGAGACCCAGTACTTC. The rearrangement uses TRBV7-7 and TRBJ2-5; unclear D gene. Germline V gene sequence: CDR1 SSHAT, CDR2 FNYEAQ (reference sequence). Trimming took 3 bases from V and 2 from J, leaving 16 bases between them. The CDR3 is 16 residues long.

This chain links TRBV28 with TRBJ2-1, with D perhaps TRBD2 (6 bases). This CDR3 contains 16 residues. Deletions cut 3 bases from V and 12 bases from J, with 24 bases between. Germline V lookup: CDR1 MDHEN, CDR2 SYDVKM. The CDR3 coding sequence is TGTGCCAGCAGTTTCCCTGAGGGTGGGGGACTTTTTGGGCAGTTCTTC. This gives the protein CASSFPEGGGLFGQFF.

The chain recombines TRBV28 with TRBJ2-7; D may be TRBD1 (5 bases). The CDR3 contains 15 residues. V gave up 5 bases and J gave up 2 bases, with 16 bases separating them. Germline lookup yields CDR1 MDHEN and CDR2 SYDVKM. CDR3 coding DNA: TGTGCCAGCAGTCCCCACCGACAGTCCACCTACGAGCAGTACTTC. It specifies CASSPHRQSTYEQYF.

The chain recombines TRBV19 with TRBJ1-5, with 7 bases identical to TRBD1. The CDR3 length is 16 residues. The V gene's germline CDR1 is LNHDA and CDR2 SQIVND (reference sequence). Trimming at V came to 5 bases and at J to 5 bases, leaving 12 bases not matched to a gene. The CDR3 DNA reads TGTGCCAGTAGTCCCCAGACAGGGAGGGAGGATCAGCCCCAGCATTTT. This codes for CASSPQTGREDQPQHF.

This chain connects TRBV19 to TRBJ1-2; no clear D. The germline V gene encodes CDR1 LNHDA and CDR2 SQIVND (reference sequence). The CDR3 extends over 16 amino acids. The V gene lost 4 bases and the J gene lost 7 bases, with 22 bases spanning the gap. The chain's CDR3 is CASSTRREYNVSGYTF. The DNA for the CDR3 is TGTGCCAGTAGTACGAGAAGGGAATATAACGTCAGTGGCTACACCTTC.

The chain has TRBV2 and TRBJ1-3; D call uncertain. Trimming left V 6 bases short and J 0 bases short, with 9 bases between. The length of the CDR3 is 14 residues. Germline V lookup: CDR1 SNHLY, CDR2 FYNNEI. DNA of the CDR3: TGTGCCAGCAGCGCGACCCGCTCTGGAAACACCATATATTTT. Translated: CASSATRSGNTIYF.

This clone was detected only once. This chain joins TRBV19 and TRBJ1-1; no reliable D call. CDR1 and CDR2 from the germline V gene are LNHDA and SQIVND (reference sequence). This CDR3 has 13 amino acids. The V end lost 4 bases, the J end lost 7 bases, and 13 bases lay between the germline ends. The CDR3 sequence: CASSKFPTDEAFF. The DNA for the CDR3 is TGTGCCAGTAGTAAATTCCCGACCGATGAAGCTTTCTTT.

This clone has more than one count but fewer than ten. Because the CDR3 is missing its conserved closing phenylalanine or tryptophan, this is likely a read error. The DNA is left out, because the CDR3 cannot be placed on it with certainty; the CDR3 is given as TCRdb lists it. The chain couples TRBV20-1 to TRBJ1-1. A total of 8 residues make up the CDR3, ends included. Germline V lookup: CDR1 DFQATT, CDR2 SNEGSKA (reference sequence). The CDR3 sequence is CSASEGFY.

Here the CDR3 DNA reads TGTGCCAGCAGCTTAGCGGGCTCGGGCGGCTATGGCTACACCTTC. It encodes CASSLAGSGGYGYTF. The chain is built from TRBV7-9 and TRBJ1-2; D is unclear. V was pared by 0 bases and J by 4 bases, with 12 bases between. Germline CDR1 and CDR2: SEHNR and FQNEAQ (reference sequence). The CDR3 totals 15 residues. Full variable domain (outside the CDR3, taken from reference TRBV7-9 and TRBJ1-2): DTGVSQNPRHKITKRGQNVTFRCDPISEHNRLYWYRQTLGQGPEFLTYFQNEAQLEKSRLLSDRFSAERPKGSFSTLEIQRTEQGDSAMYLCASSLAGSGGYGYTFGSGTRLTVV.

This chain joins TRBV9 and TRBJ2-1; tentative D call: TRBD1 (5 bases). Germline V gene lookup returns CDR1 SGDLS and CDR2 YYNGEE. Deletions cut 0 bases from V and 7 bases from J, with 14 bases between. CDR3 length: 15 amino acids. The chain's CDR3 is CASSVGATVRNEQFF. CDR3 bases: TGTGCCAGCAGCGTAGGAGCGACAGTTAGGAATGAGCAGTTCTTC.

This clone was counted between two and nine times. The V and J genes are TRBV2 and TRBJ2-3; tentatively, D is TRBD1 or TRBD2 (5 bases each). The germline V gene has CDR1 SNHLY and CDR2 FYNNEI. The CDR3 has 14 amino acids. V lost 4 bases, J lost 1 base, and 9 bases lay in between. The CDR3, as DNA: TGTGCCAGCAGTGGGGGGACCCGCACAGATACGCAGTATTTT. Protein: CASSGGTRTDTQYF.

Note on this clone: Other DNA variants within this sample encode the same CDR3. The chain recombines TRBV28 with TRBJ2-5, with TRBD2 identical over 8 bases. Germline assignment: CDR1 MDHEN and CDR2 SYDVKM. The CDR3 has 14 residues. V gave up 5 bases and J gave up 4 bases; unmatched junction bases: 6. The DNA for the CDR3 is TGTGCCAGCAGTCTAGGACTAGCAGGAGAGACCCAGTACTTC. Its translation is CASSLGLAGETQYF.

The V and J genes are TRBV11-1 and TRBJ2-5, with D tentatively TRBD2 (6 bases). Germline V gene data show CDR1 as SGHAT and CDR2 as FQDESV (reference sequence). The V end lost 5 bases, the J end lost 11 bases, and 18 bases lay between the germline ends. This CDR3 comprises 13 residues. CDR3 nucleotides: TGTGCCAGCAGCGGGACTGGGGGTGAGGAGCAGTACTTC. As protein: CASSGTGGEEQYF.

A single count supports this clone. The chain joins TRBV29-1 to TRBJ2-2; no reliable D call. The CDR3 totals 15 residues. The germline gives CDR1 SQVTM, CDR2 ANQGSEA. Between the trimmed V and J ends, which lost 1 base and 4 bases, there was a span of 13 bases. The DNA of the CDR3 is TGCAGCGTTGAAGTACGTACCCGGGTCACCGGGGAGCTGTTTTTT. It yields the protein CSVEVRTRVTGELFF.

The V call is TRBV5-1, the J call TRBJ2-7, with D unclear. Trimming pared 4 bases from V and 1 base from J, leaving 18 bases between. Germline V gene lookup returns CDR1 SGHRS and CDR2 YFSETQ. This CDR3 contains 16 residues. The DNA for the CDR3 is TGCGCCAGCAGCCGCTCCCCGGAGCACGGGTCCTACGAGCAGTACTTC. It yields the protein CASSRSPEHGSYEQYF.

The J gene is TRBJ2-5, the V gene TRBV28; 9 nucleotides align to TRBD1. The length of the CDR3 is 16 residues. V dropped 5 bases and J dropped 5; count of bases not matched to a gene: 12. CDR1 MDHEN and CDR2 SYDVKM come from the germline V gene. Here the CDR3 reads CASSPAGTGYGETQYF. CDR3 coding DNA: TGTGCCAGCAGTCCCGCCGGGACAGGGTATGGGGAGACCCAGTACTTC.

The J gene is TRBJ2-2, the V gene TRBV2; 12 bases match TRBD2. The germline CDR1 and CDR2 sequences are SNHLY and FYNNEI. The CDR3 covers 17 residues. The V segment lost 6 bases and the J segment 3 bases; nucleotides outside the gene matches: 8. The CDR3 here is CASRDLAGGPDTGELFF. CDR3 DNA: TGTGCCAGCAGAGACCTAGCGGGAGGGCCCGACACCGGGGAGCTGTTTTTT.

The gene calls are TRBV15 and TRBJ2-1; D call uncertain. The CDR3 has 13 amino acids. Germline loops: CDR1 LNHNV, CDR2 YYDKDF (reference sequence). V lost 0 bases, J lost 9 bases, and 9 bases lay in between. The CDR3 sequence: CATSRDKSGEQFF. CDR3 DNA sequence: TGTGCCACCAGCAGAGATAAGTCGGGTGAGCAGTTCTTC.